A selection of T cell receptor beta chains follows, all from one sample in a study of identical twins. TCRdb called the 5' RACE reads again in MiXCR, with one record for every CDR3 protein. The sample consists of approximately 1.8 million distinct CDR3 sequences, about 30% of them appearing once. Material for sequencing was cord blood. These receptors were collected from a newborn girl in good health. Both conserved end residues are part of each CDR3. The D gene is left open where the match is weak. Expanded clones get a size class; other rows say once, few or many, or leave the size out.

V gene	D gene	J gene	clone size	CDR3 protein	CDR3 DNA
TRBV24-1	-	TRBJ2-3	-	CATSGVDTQYF	TGTGCCACCAGTGGGGTGGATACGCAGTATTTT
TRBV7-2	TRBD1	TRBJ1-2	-	CASSLVQGAYYGYTF	TGTGCCAGCAGCTTAGTCCAGGGGGCATACTATGGCTACACCTTC
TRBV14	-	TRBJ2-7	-	CASSQDGVQSYEQYF	TGTGCCAGCAGCCAAGACGGGGTCCAATCCTACGAGCAGTACTTC
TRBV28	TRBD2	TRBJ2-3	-	CASSLPGLAGHTDTQYF	TGTGCCAGCAGTTTACCCGGACTAGCGGGGCACACAGATACGCAGTATTTT
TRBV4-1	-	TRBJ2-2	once	CVSSLRDTNTGELFF	TGCGTCAGCAGCCTGCGGGACACTAACACCGGGGAGCTGTTTTTT
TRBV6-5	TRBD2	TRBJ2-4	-	CASSYGAGGYNEQYF	TGTGCCAGCAGTTACGGAGCGGGAGGGTACAATGAGCAGTACTTC
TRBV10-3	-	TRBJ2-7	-	CAISEGGTAAEQYF	TGTGCCATCAGTGAAGGGGGGACCGCTGCCGAGCAGTACTTC
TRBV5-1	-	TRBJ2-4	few	CASSPPGLSNIQYF	TGCGCCAGCAGCCCCCCGGGACTCTCAAACATTCAGTACTTC
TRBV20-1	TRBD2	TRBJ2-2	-	CSARDPGTSARTGELFF	TGCAGTGCTAGAGATCCCGGGACTAGCGCCCGCACCGGGGAGCTGTTTTTT
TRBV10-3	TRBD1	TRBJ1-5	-	CATSDPDRGQPQHF	TGTGCCACCAGTGACCCAGACAGGGGGCAGCCCCAGCATTTT
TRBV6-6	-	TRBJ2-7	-	CASSSRDLTYEQYF	TGTGCCAGCAGTTCCCGGGACCTAACCTACGAGCAGTACTTC
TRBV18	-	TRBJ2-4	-	CASSPVAGIAKNIQYF	TGTGCCAGCTCACCGGTGGCGGGAATAGCCAAAAACATTCAGTACTTC
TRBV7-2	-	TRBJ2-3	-	CAGSWVTTDTQYF	TGTGCCGGCAGCTGGGTAACTACAGATACGCAGTATTTT
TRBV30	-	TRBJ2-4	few	CACSGTVPPEQYF	TGTGCCTGCTCCGGGACGGTTCCCCCTGAGCAGTACTTC
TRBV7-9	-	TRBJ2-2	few	CASSPRDKSVFAGELFF	TGTGCCAGCAGCCCAAGGGACAAGTCCGTTTTCGCCGGGGAGCTGTTTTTT
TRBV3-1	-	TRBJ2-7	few	CASSYRFDEQYF	TGTGCCAGCAGTTACAGGTTCGACGAGCAGTACTTC
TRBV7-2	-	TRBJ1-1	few	CASSIKMNTEAFF	TGTGCCAGCAGCATAAAAATGAACACTGAAGCTTTCTTT
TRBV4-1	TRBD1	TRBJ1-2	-	CASSQDHRGGYTF	TGCGCCAGCAGCCAAGATCACAGGGGAGGCTACACCTTC
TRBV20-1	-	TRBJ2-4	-	CSASGWQGAKNIQYF	TGCAGTGCTAGTGGGTGGCAGGGGGCCAAAAACATTCAGTACTTC
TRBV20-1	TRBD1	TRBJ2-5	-	CSARDPGRGPEQYF	TGCAGTGCTAGAGATCCCGGCAGGGGGCCGGAGCAGTACTTC
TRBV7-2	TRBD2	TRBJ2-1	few	CASNRVLAGADEQFF	TGTGCCAGCAACCGAGTACTAGCGGGGGCTGATGAGCAGTTCTTC
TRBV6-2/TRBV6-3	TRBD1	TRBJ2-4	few	CATRMDRGKNIQYF	TGTGCCACCCGCATGGACAGGGGCAAAAACATTCAGTACTTC
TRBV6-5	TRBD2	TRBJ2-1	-	CASSLLAGVGWDEQFF	TGTGCCAGCAGCCTGCTAGCGGGAGTAGGTTGGGATGAGCAGTTCTTC
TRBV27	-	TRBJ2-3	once	CASSFLPPDTQYF	TGTGCCAGCAGTTTCCTCCCCCCAGATACGCAGTATTTT
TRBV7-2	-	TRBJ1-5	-	CASSFRAGLDQPQHF	TGTGCCAGCAGCTTCCGCGCCGGGCTCGATCAGCCCCAGCATTTT
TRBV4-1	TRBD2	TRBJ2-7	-	CASSPFSGRSYNEQYF	TGCGCCAGCAGCCCATTTAGCGGGAGGTCCTACAATGAGCAGTACTTC
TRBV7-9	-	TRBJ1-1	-	CASSLRGYAFF	TGTGCCAGCAGCCTCAGAGGATATGCTTTCTTT
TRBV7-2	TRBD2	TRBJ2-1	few	CASSFSGTRGNEQFF	TGTGCCAGCAGCTTCTCCGGGACTAGGGGGAATGAGCAGTTCTTC
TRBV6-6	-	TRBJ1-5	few	CASTYPTQVLGNQPQHF	TGTGCCAGCACTTACCCAACACAGGTCCTTGGCAATCAGCCCCAGCATTTT
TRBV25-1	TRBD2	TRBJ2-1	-	CASSELAGSSYNEQFF	TGTGCCAGCAGTGAGCTAGCGGGGAGCTCCTACAATGAGCAGTTCTTC
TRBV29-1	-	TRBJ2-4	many	CSVETDRLAKNIQYF	TGCAGCGTTGAAACAGACCGCTTAGCCAAAAACATTCAGTACTTC
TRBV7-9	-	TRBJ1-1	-	CASSLETRGGETEAFF	TGTGCCAGCAGCTTAGAGACCCGAGGGGGAGAAACTGAAGCTTTCTTT
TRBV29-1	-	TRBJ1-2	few	CSPYRLDGYTF	TGCAGCCCCTACAGATTGGATGGCTACACCTTC
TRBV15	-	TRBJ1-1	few	CATSRMGDNTEAFF	TGTGCCACCAGCAGAATGGGAGATAACACTGAAGCTTTCTTT
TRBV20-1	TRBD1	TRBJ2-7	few	CSARTDRVSYEQYF	TGCAGTGCTAGGACGGACAGGGTATCCTACGAGCAGTACTTC
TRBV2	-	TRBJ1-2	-	CASSEGELYGYTF	TGTGCCAGCAGTGAAGGCGAACTCTATGGCTACACCTTC
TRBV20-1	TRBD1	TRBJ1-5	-	CSAPGAGGVQPQHF	TGCAGTGCCCCAGGCGCAGGGGGCGTTCAGCCCCAGCATTTT
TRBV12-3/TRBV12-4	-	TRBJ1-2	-	CASSLRAYRVANYGCTF	TGTGCCAGCAGTTTACGGGCCTACAGGGTAGCTAACTATGGCTGCACCTTC
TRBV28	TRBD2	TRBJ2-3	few	CASSPPWDLAGAVGSPQYF	TGTGCCAGCAGTCCGCCCTGGGATTTAGCGGGTGCTGTTGGTAGTCCGCAGTATTTT
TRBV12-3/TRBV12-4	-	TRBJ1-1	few	CASSSQGLMNTEAFF	TGTGCCAGCAGTTCTCAGGGTCTCATGAACACTGAAGCTTTCTTT